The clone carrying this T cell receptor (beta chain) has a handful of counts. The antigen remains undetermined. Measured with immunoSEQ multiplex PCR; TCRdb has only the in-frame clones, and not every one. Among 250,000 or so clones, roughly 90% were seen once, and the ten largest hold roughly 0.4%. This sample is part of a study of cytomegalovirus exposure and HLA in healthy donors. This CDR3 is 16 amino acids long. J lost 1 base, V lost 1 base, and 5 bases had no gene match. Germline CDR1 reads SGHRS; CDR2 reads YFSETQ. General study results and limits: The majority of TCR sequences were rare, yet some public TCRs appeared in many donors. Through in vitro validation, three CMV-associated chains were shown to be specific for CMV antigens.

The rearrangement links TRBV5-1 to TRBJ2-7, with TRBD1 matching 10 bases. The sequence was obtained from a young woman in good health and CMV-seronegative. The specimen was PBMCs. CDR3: CASSLSPGQGSYEQYF. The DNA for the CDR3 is TGCGCCAGCAGCTTGTCACCGGGACAGGGGTCCTACGAGCAGTACTTC.